This section outlines one T cell receptor (beta chain) sequence together with its context. The antigen is unknown. These data are taken from a study of cytomegalovirus exposure and HLA in healthy donors. A multiplex PCR was run with 60 Vbeta primers and 13 Jbeta primers. Method: immunoSEQ multiplex PCR; TCRdb's copy keeps in-frame clones and lacks some. The repertoire holds some 180,000 clones, with 83% as singletons. Germline V gene sequence: CDR1 LNHDA, CDR2 SQIVND (reference sequence). V was pared by 0 bases and J by 2 bases, with 8 bases between. The CDR3 is made up of 15 amino acids. Study-wide results and limits: In a later analysis, DRB1 alleles had the most associated TCRs; HLA-C alleles the fewest. In vitro assays verified that three CMV-associated chains recognized CMV antigens specifically.

The sequence was collected from a man aged 40-49 years in good health and CMV-seropositive. This chain links TRBV19 with TRBJ2-1; TRBD2 might be the D (6 bases). Sequencing used PBMCs. The CDR3 reads CASSIDTGAYNEQFF. In nucleotides, the CDR3 is TGTGCCAGTAGTATAGATACGGGGGCCTACAATGAGCAGTTCTTC.